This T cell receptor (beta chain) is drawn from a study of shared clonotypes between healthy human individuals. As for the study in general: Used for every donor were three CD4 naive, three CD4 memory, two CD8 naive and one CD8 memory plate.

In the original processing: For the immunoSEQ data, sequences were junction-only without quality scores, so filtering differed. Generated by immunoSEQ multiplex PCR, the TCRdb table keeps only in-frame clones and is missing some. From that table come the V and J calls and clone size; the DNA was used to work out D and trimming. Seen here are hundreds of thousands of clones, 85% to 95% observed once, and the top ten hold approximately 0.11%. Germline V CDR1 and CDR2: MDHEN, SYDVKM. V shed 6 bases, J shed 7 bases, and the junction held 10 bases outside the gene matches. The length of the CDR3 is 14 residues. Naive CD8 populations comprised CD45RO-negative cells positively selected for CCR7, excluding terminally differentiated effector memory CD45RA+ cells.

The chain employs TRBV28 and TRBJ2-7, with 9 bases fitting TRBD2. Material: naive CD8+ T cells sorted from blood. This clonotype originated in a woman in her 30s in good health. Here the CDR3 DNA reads TGTGCCAGCAGGCTACTAGCGGGTGGAAAGGAGCAGTACTTC. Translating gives CASRLLAGGKEQYF.